The 20 T cell receptor beta chains below were found in one sample sequenced in a study of cytomegalovirus exposure and HLA in healthy donors. A multiplex PCR was run with 60 Vbeta primers and 13 Jbeta primers. Method: immunoSEQ multiplex PCR; TCRdb's copy keeps in-frame clones and lacks some. The sample includes around 210,000 clones, about 85% of them seen just once. Sample: PBMCs. These receptors were collected from a male donor in good health and CMV-seropositive.

This chain links TRBV30 with TRBJ2-7, with 9 bases lining up with TRBD1. Looked up from germline, CDR1 is GTSNPN and CDR2 is SVGIG (reference sequence). V lost 4 bases to trimming and J lost 4 bases; unmatched junction nucleotides: 11. The CDR3 contains 15 residues. The CDR3 here is CAWKMWDREVYEQYF. CDR3 nucleotide sequence: TGTGCCTGGAAAATGTGGGACAGGGAGGTGTACGAGCAGTACTTC.

The chain carries TRBV6-6 and TRBJ1-1; no definite D call. Trimming cost V 7 bases and J 3 bases, with 15 bases left between them. This CDR3 has 14 residues. Germline values: CDR1 MNHNY, CDR2 SVGAGI (reference sequence). CDR3 protein: CASTRTKSDTEAFF. CDR3 nucleotides: TGTGCCAGCACCCGAACCAAGTCGGACACTGAAGCTTTCTTT.

A single count supports this clone. The chain links TRBV7-9 to TRBJ2-3, with D unclear. Per germline, CDR1 SEHNR and CDR2 FQNEAQ (reference sequence). The ends were cut back, 4 bases at V and 1 base at J, with 6 bases in the middle. This CDR3 region has 13 residues. The CDR3 is CASSYQGTDTQYF. The CDR3 nucleotides read TGTGCCAGCAGCTACCAGGGCACAGATACGCAGTATTTT.

The chain has TRBV19 and TRBJ1-4; 8 nucleotides align to TRBD1. Germline loops: CDR1 LNHDA, CDR2 SQIVND (reference sequence). J was trimmed by 5 bases and V by 3 bases; bases with no gene match: 2. The CDR3 runs 14 residues. The CDR3 region is CASSMDRENEKLFF. CDR3 nucleotide sequence: TGTGCCAGTAGTATGGACAGGGAGAATGAAAAACTGTTTTTT.

The rearrangement uses TRBV27 and TRBJ2-1, with 7 bases matching TRBD1. Looked up from germline, CDR1 is MNHEY and CDR2 is SMNVEV (reference sequence). This CDR3 is 15 amino acids long. After removal of 7 bases from V and 4 bases from J, the junction contained 10 bases not matched to a gene. The CDR3: CASTQMTGWYNEQFF. CDR3 DNA: TGTGCCAGCACCCAGATGACAGGGTGGTACAATGAGCAGTTCTTC.

This clone appeared a single time. The J gene is TRBJ2-2, the V gene TRBV7-2; 7 bases match TRBD2. V was pared by 5 bases and J by 0 bases, with 12 bases of the junction left unmatched. This CDR3 has 18 amino acids. Germline CDR1 reads SGHTA; CDR2 reads FQGNSA. CDR3 DNA: TGTGCCAGCAGCCTATCTCTAGCGGTCGTCCCGAACACCGGGGAGCTGTTTTTT. Its protein product is CASSLSLAVVPNTGELFF.

The gene calls are TRBV19 and TRBJ1-3, with 8 bases lining up with TRBD1. CDR1 and CDR2 (germline): LNHDA, SQIVND (reference sequence). This CDR3 spans 14 amino acids. V lost 7 bases to trimming and J lost 4 bases; unmatched junction nucleotides: 6. CDR3 coding DNA: TGTGCCAGTACCGACCGGGACAGGGGAAACACCATATATTTT. Amino acids: CASTDRDRGNTIYF.

V gene TRBV11-2 combines with J gene TRBJ2-7; D remains unclear. The CDR3 is made up of 11 amino acids. V lost 1 base, J lost 5 bases, and 3 bases lay in between. Germline CDR1 and CDR2: SGHAT and FQNNGV. Written as DNA, the CDR3 is TGTGCCAGCAGCTTAGTCAACGAGCAGTACTTC. It codes for CASSLVNEQYF.

Remarks on this clone: The junction departs from the called germline gene at one end, perhaps through a read error. This sequence joins TRBV2 and TRBJ1-1; D possibly corresponds to TRBD1 (5 bases). The CDR3 runs 11 residues. Germline V gives CDR1 SNHLY, CDR2 FYNNEI. For the CDR3, the DNA is TGTGCCGGCAGGGAGAGAACTGAAGCTTTCTTT. Amino acids: CAGRERTEAFF.

The chain employs TRBV7-6 and TRBJ1-2; D may be TRBD1 (6 bases). The CDR3 sequence is 12 residues long. Germline lookup yields CDR1 SGHVS and CDR2 FNYEAQ. V dropped 1 base and J dropped 7 bases, with 7 bases sitting between them. Here the CDR3 DNA reads TGTGCCAGCAGCTTAGACAGGGCTGGCTACACCTTC. Translation: CASSLDRAGYTF.

The rearrangement joins TRBV6-1 to TRBJ2-4, with TRBD1 identical over 9 bases. This CDR3 is 11 amino acids long. Germline assignment: CDR1 MNHNS and CDR2 SASEGT. The junction had 6 bases not matched to a gene; V was cut back by 5 bases and J by 16 bases. The CDR3 here is CASSPDRGIYF. The CDR3 DNA follows: TGTGCCAGCAGTCCGGACAGGGGAATATACTTC.

V and J are TRBV19 and TRBJ1-6; TRBD1 might be the D (5 bases). Germline V gene data show CDR1 as LNHDA and CDR2 as SQIVND (reference sequence). V lost 7 bases and J 6 bases, leaving 7 bases between the germline ends. This CDR3 is 12 amino acids long. The CDR3 region is CASTQGNSPLHF. CDR3 sequence (DNA): TGTGCCAGTACGCAGGGTAATTCACCCCTCCACTTT.

V usage is TRBV7-2 and J usage is TRBJ2-7, with D hard to call. CDR1 is SGHTA, CDR2 FQGNSA, per germline. The CDR3 is 12 residues long. Trimming removed 5 bases from V and 6 bases from J, with 11 bases in between. The chain's CDR3 is CASSLSVPEQYF. The CDR3 nucleotides read TGTGCCAGCAGCCTTAGTGTACCCGAGCAGTACTTC.

Notes on this clone: The sample contains more than one DNA sequence encoding this CDR3. This chain uses TRBV28 with TRBJ2-7; possible D gene TRBD2, 5 bases. Germline CDR1 MDHEN, CDR2 SYDVKM. The CDR3 is 13 amino acids. Trimming cost V 5 bases and J 4 bases, with 12 bases left between them. Here the CDR3 DNA reads TGTGCCAGCAGTCCCCCCGGGGTATACGAGCAGTACTTC. Encoded protein: CASSPPGVYEQYF.

The rearrangement uses TRBV7-9 and TRBJ2-5; possible D gene TRBD2, 5 bases. The CDR3 is 14 residues long. V dropped 2 bases and J dropped 4 bases, with 11 bases sitting between them. Germline V gene lookup returns CDR1 SEHNR and CDR2 FQNEAQ (reference sequence). CDR3 loop: CASSLIGGRETQYF. The DNA for the CDR3 is TGTGCCAGCAGCTTAATCGGAGGACGAGAGACCCAGTACTTC. Based on the CDR3 plus reference TRBV7-9 and TRBJ2-5, the full variable domain is DTGVSQNPRHKITKRGQNVTFRCDPISEHNRLYWYRQTLGQGPEFLTYFQNEAQLEKSRLLSDRFSAERPKGSFSTLEIQRTEQGDSAMYLCASSLIGGRETQYFGPGTRLLVL.

The genes are TRBV7-2 and TRBJ2-4; the match to TRBD2 covers 10 bases. Germline assignment: CDR1 SGHTA and CDR2 FQGNSA. The CDR3 is 15 residues long. The trim removed 5 bases at V and 10 bases at J, leaving 11 bases unmatched. CDR3 amino acids: CASSALAGGGRIQYF. CDR3 DNA sequence: TGTGCCAGCAGCGCGTTAGCGGGGGGAGGGAGGATTCAGTACTTC.

The chain combines TRBV10-3 with TRBJ2-1; the match to TRBD1 covers 8 bases. The CDR3 totals 17 residues. Germline V gene data show CDR1 as ENHRY and CDR2 as SYGVKD. The ends lost 0 bases at V and 8 bases at J; junction bases unmatched: 12. CDR3 bases: TGTGCCATCAGTGAGTCACCCCCGGGACAGGTTACCCATGAGCAGTTCTTC. This translates into CAISESPPGQVTHEQFF.

The chain joins TRBV4-1 to TRBJ2-7; 9 positions match TRBD1. Trimming cost V 8 bases and J 5 bases; bases outside gene matches: 7. The CDR3 is 13 residues long. Germline V gives CDR1 MGHRA, CDR2 YSYEKL. The CDR3 sequence is CASGSGQGNEQYF. DNA of the CDR3: TGCGCCAGCGGATCGGGACAGGGAAACGAGCAGTACTTC.

This clone came up once. The V and J genes are TRBV6-5 and TRBJ2-7, with 8 bases aligning to TRBD2. With V trimmed by 7 bases and J by 4 bases, 9 bases remained unmatched. Germline-derived CDR1 and CDR2 are MNHEY and SVGAGI. The CDR3 has 14 amino acids. In nucleotides, the CDR3 is TGTGCCAGCACGGGACACAGCGGGGGATACGAGCAGTACTTC. It is translated as CASTGHSGGYEQYF.

The CDR3 spells CASSITTGNYEQYF. Written as DNA, the CDR3 is TGTGCCAGTAGTATCACGACAGGGAACTACGAGCAGTACTTC. The J gene is TRBJ2-7, the V gene TRBV19; 7 bases fit TRBD1. Per germline, CDR1 LNHDA and CDR2 SQIVND (reference sequence). Trimming cost V 3 bases and J 3 bases; bases outside gene matches: 5. The CDR3 runs 14 residues.